This TCR beta chain came from a study of blood T cell dynamics during melanoma immunotherapy. Broader study findings: The most clonal sorted CD8+ subset, immune-effector cells, was closest to cell-free DNA CDR3 sequences.

The CDR3 runs to 12 residues. Trimming removed 6 bases at V and 5 bases at J, with 9 bases between. CDR1 and CDR2 from the germline V gene are MNHEY and SMNVEV (reference sequence). Notes on this clone: The antigen is undetermined.

Sequencing used immunoSEQ multiplex PCR; TCRdb keeps in-frame clones, though not all of them. The sample has 15,000 to 20,000 clones, approximately 94% seen once. The time point was: week 3, after first cycle of checkpoint inhibitor. This receptor was identified in a human donor with melanoma. The specimen comprised effector memory CD8+ T cells from blood, sampled from a patient treated with checkpoint blockade. The chain carries TRBV27 and TRBJ2-3, with D possibly matching TRBD2 (5 bases). The chain's CDR3 is CASRGVGDTQYF. The DNA of the CDR3 is TGTGCCAGCAGGGGAGTGGGAGATACGCAGTATTTT.